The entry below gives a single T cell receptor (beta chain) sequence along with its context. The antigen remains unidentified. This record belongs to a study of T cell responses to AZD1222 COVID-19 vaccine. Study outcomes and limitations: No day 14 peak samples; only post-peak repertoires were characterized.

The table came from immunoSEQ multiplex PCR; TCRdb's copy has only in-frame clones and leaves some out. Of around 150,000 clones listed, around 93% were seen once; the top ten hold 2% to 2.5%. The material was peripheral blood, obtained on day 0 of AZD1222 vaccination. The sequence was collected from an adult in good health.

CDR3 sequence (DNA): TGTGCCAGCAGCTTAGGTCTAGCGGGGCCAAGAGAGCAGTTCTTC. This sequence encodes CASSLGLAGPREQFF. V usage is TRBV7-2 and J usage is TRBJ2-1, with 9 bases matching TRBD2. J was trimmed by 10 bases and V by 1 base; bases with no gene match: 8. This CDR3 is built from 15 residues. Per germline, CDR1 SGHTA and CDR2 FQGNSA. Full variable domain (remainder filled in from reference TRBV7-2 and TRBJ2-1): GAGVSQSPSNKVTEKGKDVELRCDPISGHTALYWYRQSLGQGLEFLIYFQGNSAPDKSGLPSDRFSAERTGGSVSTLTIQRTQQEDSAVYLCASSLGLAGPREQFFGPGTRLTVL.